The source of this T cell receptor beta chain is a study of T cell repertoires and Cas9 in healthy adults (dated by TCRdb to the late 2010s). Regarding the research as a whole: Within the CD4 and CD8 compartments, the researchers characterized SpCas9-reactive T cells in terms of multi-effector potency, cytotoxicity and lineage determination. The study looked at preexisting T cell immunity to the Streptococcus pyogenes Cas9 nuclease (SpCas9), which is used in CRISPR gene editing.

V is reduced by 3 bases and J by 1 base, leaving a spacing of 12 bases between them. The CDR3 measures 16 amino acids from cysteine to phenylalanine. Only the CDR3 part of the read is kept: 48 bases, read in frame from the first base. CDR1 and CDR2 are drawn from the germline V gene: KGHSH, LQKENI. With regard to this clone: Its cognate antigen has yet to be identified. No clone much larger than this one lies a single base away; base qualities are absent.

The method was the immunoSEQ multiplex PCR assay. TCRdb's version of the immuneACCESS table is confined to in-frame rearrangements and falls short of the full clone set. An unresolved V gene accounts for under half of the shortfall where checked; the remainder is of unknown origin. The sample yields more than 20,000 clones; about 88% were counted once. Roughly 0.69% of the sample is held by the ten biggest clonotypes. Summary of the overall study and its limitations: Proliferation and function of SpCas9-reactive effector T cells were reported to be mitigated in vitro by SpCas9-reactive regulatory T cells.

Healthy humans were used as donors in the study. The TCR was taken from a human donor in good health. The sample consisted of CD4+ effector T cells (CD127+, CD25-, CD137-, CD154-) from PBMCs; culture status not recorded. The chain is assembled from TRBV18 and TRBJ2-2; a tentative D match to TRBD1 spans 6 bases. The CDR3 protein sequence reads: CASSPRLQGNTGELFF. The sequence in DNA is TGTGCCAGCTCACCTCGATTACAGGGGAACACCGGGGAGCTGTTTTTT.